Following are 18 T cell receptor beta chains from one sample sequenced in a study of blood T cells in healthy people across ages. The use of a sample-barcoded 5' primer and a J-beta primer mix characterized a second PCR of about 7 to 12 cycles. One entry per CDR3 protein results from TCRdb running MiXCR on the 5' RACE reads. The sample comprises about 690,000 distinct CDR3 sequences, roughly two fifths of which are singletons, and about 32% rests with the top ten. Input material: blood. These receptor sequences come from a man of 80 years or more in good health.

This clonotype was seen at least ten times. The CDR3 bases are TGCGCCAGACGGACAGCCTACGAGCAGTACTTC. Translating gives CARRTAYEQYF. The chain is built from TRBV4-3 and TRBJ2-7, with TRBD1 as a possible D gene (6 bases). The CDR3 is made up of 11 amino acids. V lost 9 bases and J 2 bases, leaving 8 bases between the germline ends. CDR1 LGHNA and CDR2 YSLEER come from the germline V gene.

Here the CDR3 reads CASSLSWQGAYGYTF. DNA of the CDR3: TGTGCCAGCAGCTTAAGTTGGCAGGGAGCTTATGGCTACACCTTC. The chain has TRBV7-9 and TRBJ1-2, with a weak D call TRBD1 (5 bases). From germline, CDR1 is SEHNR and CDR2 FQNEAQ (reference sequence). Trimming took 2 bases from V and 5 from J, leaving 15 bases between them. The CDR3 has 15 amino acids.

This clonotype was observed a handful of times. This rearrangement joins TRBV6-1 to TRBJ1-2; no firm D call. The germline CDR1 and CDR2 sequences are MNHNS and SASEGT. Between the trimmed V and J ends, which lost 7 bases and 8 bases, there was a span of 14 bases. The CDR3 has 12 amino acids. CDR3 nucleotide sequence: TGTGCCAGCAATAGACCAGTCTCGGGCTACACCTTC. Amino acids: CASNRPVSGYTF.

About this clonotype: A much larger clonotype is one base distant, so this may be a read error. This chain connects TRBV25-1 to TRBJ2-1; 11 positions agree with TRBD2. The germline gives CDR1 MGHDK, CDR2 SYGVNS. The CDR3 loop spans 16 amino acids. The CDR3 is CASTPFSGRGSNEPFF. DNA for the CDR3: TGTGCCAGCACTCCCTTTAGCGGGAGGGGGAGCAATGAGCCGTTCTTC.

This sequence joins TRBV5-1 and TRBJ2-7; the D gene could be TRBD1 or TRBD2 (6 bases each). This CDR3 is 15 amino acids long. V was trimmed by 0 bases and J by 0 bases, leaving 10 bases between them. Germline V lookup: CDR1 SGHRS, CDR2 YFSETQ. Here the CDR3 reads CASSLGGDNSYEQYF. CDR3 in DNA: TGCGCCAGCAGCTTGGGCGGGGACAACTCCTACGAGCAGTACTTC.

Only a few counts were recorded for this clonotype. The chain is built from TRBV7-3 and TRBJ2-7, with D uncertain. CDR3 length: 14 amino acids. Between the trimmed V and J ends, which lost 5 bases and 3 bases, there was a span of 14 bases. The germline gives CDR1 SGHTA, CDR2 FQGTGA. CDR3 amino acids: CASSPTPGVYEQYF. CDR3 DNA sequence: TGTGCCAGCAGCCCCACCCCGGGCGTCTACGAGCAGTACTTC. The complete variable domain, with remaining parts taken from reference TRBV7-3 and TRBJ2-7, reads GAGVSQTPSNKVTEKGKYVELRCDPISGHTALYWYRQSLGQGPEFLIYFQGTGAADDSGLPNDRFFAVRPEGSVSTLKIQRTERGDSAVYLCASSPTPGVYEQYFGPGTRLTVT.

The chain couples TRBV5-1 to TRBJ1-4, with D tentatively TRBD1 (6 bases). Germline CDR1 and CDR2: SGHRS and YFSETQ. The CDR3 has 16 residues. Trimming took off 2 bases at V and 8 bases at J, with 19 bases between the two ends. The CDR3 coding sequence is TGCGCCAGCAGCTTCCGGGGGGCGCTTTCTGGAGAAAAACTGTTTTTT. It codes for CASSFRGALSGEKLFF. Variable domain in full (rest from reference TRBV5-1 and TRBJ1-4): KAGVTQTPRYLIKTRGQQVTLSCSPISGHRSVSWYQQTPGQGLQFLFEYFSETQRNKGNFPGRFSGRQFSNSRSEMNVSTLELGDSALYLCASSFRGALSGEKLFFGSGTQLSVL.

In its sample, this clonotype was seen a few times. The chain combines TRBV10-3 with TRBJ2-3; 8 bases agree with TRBD1. The CDR3 consists of 14 residues. In germline, CDR1 is ENHRY, CDR2 SYGVKD. Trimming took 4 bases from V and 5 from J; bases not matched to a gene: 5. The CDR3 region has the DNA TGTGCCATCAGTGGGACAGGGAGAGGAGATACGCAGTATTTT. Translated: CAISGTGRGDTQYF.

The chain uses TRBV4-3 and TRBJ2-3, with TRBD2 as a possible D gene (5 bases). The germline V gene has CDR1 LGHNA and CDR2 YSLEER. CDR3 length: 13 amino acids. V gave up 0 bases and J gave up 6 bases, with 7 bases separating them. The CDR3: CASSQDGVDTQYF. DNA of the CDR3: TGCGCCAGCAGCCAAGACGGGGTTGATACGCAGTATTTT.

This clonotype is a singleton in its sample. The chain recombines TRBV2 with TRBJ1-5; D ambiguous. V dropped 8 bases and J dropped 1 base, with 6 bases sitting between them. The CDR3 contains 12 residues. Germline assignment: CDR1 SNHLY and CDR2 FYNNEI. The CDR3 sequence is CASQDSNQPQHF. The CDR3 coding sequence is TGTGCCAGCCAAGACAGCAATCAGCCCCAGCATTTT.

A few counts support this clonotype. This chain connects TRBV11-2 to TRBJ1-6, with TRBD1 matching 10 bases. Trimming cost V 4 bases and J 10 bases; bases outside gene matches: 10. The CDR3 extends over 16 amino acids. Germline CDR1 and CDR2: SGHAT and FQNNGV. This chain's CDR3 is CASSSSDRGRVSPLHF. The CDR3 bases are TGTGCCAGCAGCTCGAGTGACAGGGGGCGAGTATCACCCCTCCACTTT.

The chain joins TRBV20-1 to TRBJ2-3, with D hard to call. Trimming shortened V by 0 bases and J by 0 bases, and 10 bases separated the two germline ends. The germline CDR1 and CDR2 sequences are DFQATT and SNEGSKA (reference sequence). CDR3 length: 15 amino acids. CDR3 coding DNA: TGCAGTGCTAGAGACGGAACGCCTAGCACAGATACGCAGTATTTT. It is translated as CSARDGTPSTDTQYF.

The chain couples TRBV18 to TRBJ1-5; TRBD1 matches 8 bases. From germline, CDR1 is KGHSH and CDR2 LQKENI. This CDR3 region has 17 residues. V lost 1 base and J lost 0; bases outside the gene matches: 5. CDR3 coding DNA: TGTGCCAGCTCACCACGGACAGGGTCTAGTAGCAATCAGCCCCAGCATTTT. This translates into CASSPRTGSSSNQPQHF.

This chain links TRBV20-1 with TRBJ2-3, with D possibly being TRBD1 (6 bases). The CDR3 is 15 residues long. Trimming removed 5 bases at V and 2 bases at J, with 17 bases between. The germline CDR1 and CDR2 sequences are DFQATT and SNEGSKA (reference sequence). The CDR3 region has the DNA TGCAGTGCTCACCCAACAGGGAGAATCACAGATACGCAGTATTTT. Its translation is CSAHPTGRITDTQYF.

This clonotype was seen a few times. This chain connects TRBV20-1 to TRBJ1-2, with D unresolved. V lost 6 bases to trimming and J lost 1 base, with 12 bases between them. The CDR3 has 13 residues. Germline CDR1 and CDR2: DFQATT and SNEGSKA (reference sequence). DNA for the CDR3: TGCAGTGCCATCAGGTGGGATAACTATGGCTACACCTTC. It yields the protein CSAIRWDNYGYTF.

In its sample, this clonotype was seen a few times. The chain couples TRBV18 to TRBJ2-1, with D perhaps TRBD1 (6 bases). The germline V gene has CDR1 KGHSH and CDR2 LQKENI. The CDR3 totals 14 residues. V was cut by 3 bases and J by 4 bases, with 10 bases left in between. In nucleotides, the CDR3 is TGTGCCAGCTCACCGGACAGAAAGTACAATGAGCAGTTCTTC. Its protein is CASSPDRKYNEQFF.

J is TRBJ1-5 and V is TRBV7-2; 7 bases agree with TRBD1. V lost 5 bases to trimming and J lost 7 bases; unmatched junction nucleotides: 11. Looked up from germline, CDR1 is SGHTA and CDR2 is FQGNSA. CDR3 length: 15 amino acids. CDR3: CASSRDSTVDQPQHF. CDR3 DNA: TGTGCCAGCAGCCGGGACAGCACGGTGGACCAGCCCCAGCATTTT.

This clonotype was observed a handful of times. The chain carries TRBV20-1 and TRBJ1-2; TRBD1 is a possible D gene (5 bases). V was pared by 5 bases and J by 12 bases, with 10 bases between. CDR1 is DFQATT, CDR2 SNEGSKA, per germline (reference sequence). This CDR3 spans 9 amino acids. The CDR3 loop is CSAVRAHTF. CDR3 coding DNA: TGCAGTGCTGTCAGGGCTCACACCTTC.